What follows is one T cell receptor beta chain and its context. Its antigen is not identified. The sample is drawn from a study of T cell responses to AZD1222 COVID-19 vaccine. Whole-study results and caveats: An increase in Spike-specific TCR breadth and depth was observed after two AZD1222 doses. Per reports, nearly half of all spike-specific TCRs target regions that are unmutated in variants.

CDR1 and CDR2 (germline): SGHTA, FQGNSA. This CDR3 comprises 17 residues. Trimming removed 3 bases from V and 0 bases from J; junction bases left unmatched: 8. Clones were read by immunoSEQ multiplex PCR, and TCRdb kept only the in-frame ones, dropping some. Here the sample spans nearly 110,000 clones, about nine tenths being singletons. The source was peripheral blood, collected 28 days after the second AZD1222 dose. The genes are TRBV7-2 and TRBJ1-3, with 7 bases fitting TRBD1. The clonotype comes from an adult who received the AZD1222 COVID-19 vaccine. The CDR3, as DNA: TGTGCCAGCAGCTTTAAAAGGGGGCCACCCTCTGGAAACACCATATATTTT. Protein sequence: CASSFKRGPPSGNTIYF.